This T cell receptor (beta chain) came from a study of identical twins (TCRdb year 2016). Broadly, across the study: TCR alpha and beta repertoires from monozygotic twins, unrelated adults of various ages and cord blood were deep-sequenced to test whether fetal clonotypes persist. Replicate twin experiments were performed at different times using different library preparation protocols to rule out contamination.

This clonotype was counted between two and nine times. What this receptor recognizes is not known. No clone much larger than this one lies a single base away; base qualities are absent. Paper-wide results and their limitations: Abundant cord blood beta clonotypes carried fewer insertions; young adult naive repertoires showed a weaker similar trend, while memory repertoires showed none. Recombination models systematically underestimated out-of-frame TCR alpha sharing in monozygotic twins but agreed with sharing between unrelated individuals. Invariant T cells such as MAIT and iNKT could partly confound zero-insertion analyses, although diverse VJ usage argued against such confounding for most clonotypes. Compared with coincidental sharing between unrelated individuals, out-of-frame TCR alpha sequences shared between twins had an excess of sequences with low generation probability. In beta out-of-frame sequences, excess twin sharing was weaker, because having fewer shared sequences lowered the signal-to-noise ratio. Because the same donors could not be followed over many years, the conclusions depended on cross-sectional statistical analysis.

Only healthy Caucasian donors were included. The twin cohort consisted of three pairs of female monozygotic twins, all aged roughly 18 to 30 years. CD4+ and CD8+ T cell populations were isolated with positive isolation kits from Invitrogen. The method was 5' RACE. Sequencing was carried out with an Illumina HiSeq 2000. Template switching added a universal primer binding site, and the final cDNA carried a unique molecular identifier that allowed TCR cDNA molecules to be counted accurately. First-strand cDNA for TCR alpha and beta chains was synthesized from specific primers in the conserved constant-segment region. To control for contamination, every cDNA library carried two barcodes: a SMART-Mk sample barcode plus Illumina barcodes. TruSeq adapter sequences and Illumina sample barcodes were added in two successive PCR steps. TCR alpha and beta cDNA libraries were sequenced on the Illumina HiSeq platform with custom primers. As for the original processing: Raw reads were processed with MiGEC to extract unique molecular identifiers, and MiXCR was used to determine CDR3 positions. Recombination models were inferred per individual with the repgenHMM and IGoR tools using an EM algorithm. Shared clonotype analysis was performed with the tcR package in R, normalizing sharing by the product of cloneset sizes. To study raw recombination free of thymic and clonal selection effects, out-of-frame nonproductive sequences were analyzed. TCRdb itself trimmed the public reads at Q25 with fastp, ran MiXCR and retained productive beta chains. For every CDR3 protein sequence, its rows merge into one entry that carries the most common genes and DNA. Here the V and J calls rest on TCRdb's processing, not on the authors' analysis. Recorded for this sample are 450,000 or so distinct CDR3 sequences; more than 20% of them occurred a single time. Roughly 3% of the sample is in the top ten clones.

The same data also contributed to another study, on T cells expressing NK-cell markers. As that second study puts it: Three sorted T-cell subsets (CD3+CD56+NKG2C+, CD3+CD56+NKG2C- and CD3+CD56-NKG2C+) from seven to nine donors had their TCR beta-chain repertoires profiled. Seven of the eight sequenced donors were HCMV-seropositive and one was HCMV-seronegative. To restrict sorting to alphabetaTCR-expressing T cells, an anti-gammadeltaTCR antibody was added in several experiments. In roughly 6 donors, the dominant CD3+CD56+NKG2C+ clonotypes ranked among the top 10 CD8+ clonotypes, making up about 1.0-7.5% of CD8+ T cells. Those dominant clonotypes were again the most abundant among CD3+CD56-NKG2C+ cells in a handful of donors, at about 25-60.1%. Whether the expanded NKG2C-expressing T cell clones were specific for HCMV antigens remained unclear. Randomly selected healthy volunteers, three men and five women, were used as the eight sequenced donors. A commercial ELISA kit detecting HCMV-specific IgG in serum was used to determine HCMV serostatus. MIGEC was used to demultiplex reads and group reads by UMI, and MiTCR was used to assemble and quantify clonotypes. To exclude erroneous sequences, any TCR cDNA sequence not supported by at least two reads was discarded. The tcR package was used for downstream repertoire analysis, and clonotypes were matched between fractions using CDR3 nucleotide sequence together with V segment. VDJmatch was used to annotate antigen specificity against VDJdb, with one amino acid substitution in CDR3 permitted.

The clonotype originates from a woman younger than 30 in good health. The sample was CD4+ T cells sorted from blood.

The CDR3 is CASFLDTSGDTQYF. The sequenced DNA is TGCGCCAGTTTCTTGGACACCTCGGGGGATACGCAGTATTTT. Here the chain combines TRBV5-1 and TRBJ2-3; the D segment may tentatively be TRBD1 or TRBD2, each giving 5 matched bases. CDR1 and CDR2 are drawn from the germline V gene: SGHRS, YFSETQ. Inclusive of the bounding cysteine and phenylalanine, the CDR3 is 14 residues long. CDR3 DNA is the only sequence kept; it has 42 bases, read in frame from the first base. The germline ends are 19 bases apart after V is trimmed by 8 bases and J by 6 bases.